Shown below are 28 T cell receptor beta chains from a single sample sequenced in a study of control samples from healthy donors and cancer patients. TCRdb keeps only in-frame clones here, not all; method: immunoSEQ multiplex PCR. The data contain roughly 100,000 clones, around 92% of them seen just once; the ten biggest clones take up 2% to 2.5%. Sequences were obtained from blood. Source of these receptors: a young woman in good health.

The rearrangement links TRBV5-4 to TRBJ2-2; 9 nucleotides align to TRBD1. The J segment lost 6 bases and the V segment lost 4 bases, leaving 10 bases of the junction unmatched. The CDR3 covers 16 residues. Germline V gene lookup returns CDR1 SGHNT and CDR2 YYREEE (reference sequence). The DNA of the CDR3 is TGTGCCAGCAGCCCGGCCGGGACAGGGTTCGCCGGGGAGCTGTTTTTT. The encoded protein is CASSPAGTGFAGELFF.

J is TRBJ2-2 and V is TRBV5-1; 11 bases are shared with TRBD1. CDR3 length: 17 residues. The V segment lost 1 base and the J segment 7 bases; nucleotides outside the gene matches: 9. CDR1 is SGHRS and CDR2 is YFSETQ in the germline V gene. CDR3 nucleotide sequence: TGCGCCAGCAGCTTGTACGGGACAGGGGGATTGTACGGGGAGCTGTTTTTT. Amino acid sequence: CASSLYGTGGLYGELFF.

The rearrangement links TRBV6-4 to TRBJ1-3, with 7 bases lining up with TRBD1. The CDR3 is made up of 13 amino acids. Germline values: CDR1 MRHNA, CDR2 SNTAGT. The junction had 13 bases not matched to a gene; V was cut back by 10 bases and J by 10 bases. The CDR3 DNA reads TGTGCCAACCTACAGGGGTTTGAGAAGACCATATATTTT. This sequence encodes CANLQGFEKTIYF.

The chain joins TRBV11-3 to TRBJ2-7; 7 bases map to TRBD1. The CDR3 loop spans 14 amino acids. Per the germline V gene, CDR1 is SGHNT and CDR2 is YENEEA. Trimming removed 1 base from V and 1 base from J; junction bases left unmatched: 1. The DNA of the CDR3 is TGTGCCAGCAGCTTAGGGACAGGTTCCTACGAGCAGTACTTC. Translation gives CASSLGTGSYEQYF.

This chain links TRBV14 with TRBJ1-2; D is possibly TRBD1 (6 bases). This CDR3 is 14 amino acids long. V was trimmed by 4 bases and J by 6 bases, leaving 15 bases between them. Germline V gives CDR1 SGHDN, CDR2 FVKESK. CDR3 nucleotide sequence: TGTGCCAGCAGCCCCGGGAGGGGGGCGAATGGCTACACCTTC. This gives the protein CASSPGRGANGYTF.

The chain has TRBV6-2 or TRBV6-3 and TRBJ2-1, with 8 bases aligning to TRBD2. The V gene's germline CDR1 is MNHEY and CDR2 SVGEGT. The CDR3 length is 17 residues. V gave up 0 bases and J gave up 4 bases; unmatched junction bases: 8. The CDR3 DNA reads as TGTGCCAGCAGTTACTCGTCGGCTAGCGGGCGATACAATGAGCAGTTCTTC. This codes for CASSYSSASGRYNEQFF.

CDR3 loop: CASSYSGGYGEKLFF. Here the CDR3 DNA reads TGTGCCAGCAGTTACTCCGGGGGATACGGTGAAAAACTGTTTTTT. The chain has TRBV6-6 and TRBJ1-4; D is perhaps TRBD1 (5 bases). CDR1 and CDR2 from the germline V gene are MNHNY and SVGAGI (reference sequence). This CDR3 has 15 residues. V lost 0 bases to trimming and J lost 7 bases, with 12 bases between them.

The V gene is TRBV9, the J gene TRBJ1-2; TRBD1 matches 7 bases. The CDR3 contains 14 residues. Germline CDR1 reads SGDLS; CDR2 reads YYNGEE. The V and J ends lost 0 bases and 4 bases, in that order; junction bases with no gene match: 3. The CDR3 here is CASSVAAGGYGYTF. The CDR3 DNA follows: TGTGCCAGCAGCGTAGCCGCAGGGGGCTATGGCTACACCTTC.

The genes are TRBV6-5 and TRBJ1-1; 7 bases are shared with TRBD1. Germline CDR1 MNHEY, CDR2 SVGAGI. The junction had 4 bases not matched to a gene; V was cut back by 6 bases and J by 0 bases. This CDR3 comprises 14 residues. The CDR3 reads CASRRQGLNTEAFF. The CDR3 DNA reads TGTGCCAGCAGACGACAGGGCTTGAACACTGAAGCTTTCTTT.

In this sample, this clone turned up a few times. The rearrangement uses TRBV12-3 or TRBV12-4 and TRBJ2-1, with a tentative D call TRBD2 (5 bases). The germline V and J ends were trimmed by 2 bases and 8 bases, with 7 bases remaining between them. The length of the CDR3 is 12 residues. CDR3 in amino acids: CASSLRGDEQFF. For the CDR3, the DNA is TGTGCCAGCAGTTTACGGGGAGATGAGCAGTTCTTC.

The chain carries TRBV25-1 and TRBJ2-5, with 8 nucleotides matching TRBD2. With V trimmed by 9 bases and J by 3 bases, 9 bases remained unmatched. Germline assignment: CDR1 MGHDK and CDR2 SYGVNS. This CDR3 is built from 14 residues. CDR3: CASSTGTREETQYF. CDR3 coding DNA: TGTGCCAGTAGTACCGGGACTAGGGAAGAGACCCAGTACTTC.

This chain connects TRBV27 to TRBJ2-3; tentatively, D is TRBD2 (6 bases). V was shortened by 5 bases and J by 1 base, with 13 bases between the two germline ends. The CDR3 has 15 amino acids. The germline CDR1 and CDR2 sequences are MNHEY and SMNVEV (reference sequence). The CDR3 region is CASSPLGGGTDTQYF. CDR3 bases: TGTGCCAGCAGTCCCCTCGGCGGGGGCACAGATACGCAGTATTTT.

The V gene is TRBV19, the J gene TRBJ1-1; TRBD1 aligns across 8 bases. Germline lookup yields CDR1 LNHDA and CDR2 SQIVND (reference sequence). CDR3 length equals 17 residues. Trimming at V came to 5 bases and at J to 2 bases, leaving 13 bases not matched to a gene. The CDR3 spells CASSANRGYKPNTEAFF. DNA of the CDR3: TGTGCCAGTAGTGCGAACAGGGGGTACAAGCCCAACACTGAAGCTTTCTTT.

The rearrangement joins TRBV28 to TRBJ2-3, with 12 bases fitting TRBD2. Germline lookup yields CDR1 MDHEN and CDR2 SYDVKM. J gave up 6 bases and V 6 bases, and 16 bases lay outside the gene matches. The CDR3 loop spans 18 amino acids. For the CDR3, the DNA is TGTGCCAGCAGAAGCTCTACTAGCGGGAGGACCCCAGTGGATACGCAGTATTTT. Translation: CASRSSTSGRTPVDTQYF.

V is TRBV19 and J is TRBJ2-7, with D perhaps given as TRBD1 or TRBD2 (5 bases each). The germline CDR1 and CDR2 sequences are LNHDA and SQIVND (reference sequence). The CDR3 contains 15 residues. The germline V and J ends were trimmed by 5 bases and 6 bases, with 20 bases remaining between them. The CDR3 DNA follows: TGTGCCAGTAGTCCCACCCGGGACCCGGGGTCCGAGCAGTACTTC. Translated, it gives CASSPTRDPGSEQYF.

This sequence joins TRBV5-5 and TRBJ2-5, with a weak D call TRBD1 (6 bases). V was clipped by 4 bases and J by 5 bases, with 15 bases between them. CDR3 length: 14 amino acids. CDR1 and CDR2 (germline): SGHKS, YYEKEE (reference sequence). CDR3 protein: CASSPSGGTETQYF. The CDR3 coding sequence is TGTGCCAGCAGCCCCTCTGGGGGCACGGAGACCCAGTACTTC.

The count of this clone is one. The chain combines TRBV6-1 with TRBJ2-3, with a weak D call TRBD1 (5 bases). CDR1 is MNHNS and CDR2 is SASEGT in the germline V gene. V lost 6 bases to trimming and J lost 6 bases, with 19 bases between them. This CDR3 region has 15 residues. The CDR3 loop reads CASRQTVFIGDTQYF. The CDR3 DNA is TGTGCCAGCAGGCAGACAGTTTTTATTGGTGATACGCAGTATTTT.

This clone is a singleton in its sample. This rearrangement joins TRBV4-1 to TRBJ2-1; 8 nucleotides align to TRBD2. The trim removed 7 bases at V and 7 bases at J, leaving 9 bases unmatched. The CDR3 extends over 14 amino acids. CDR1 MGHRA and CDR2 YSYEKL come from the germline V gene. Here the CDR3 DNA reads TGCGCCAGCACGTACCGACTAGCGCAGAATGAGCAGTTCTTC. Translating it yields CASTYRLAQNEQFF.

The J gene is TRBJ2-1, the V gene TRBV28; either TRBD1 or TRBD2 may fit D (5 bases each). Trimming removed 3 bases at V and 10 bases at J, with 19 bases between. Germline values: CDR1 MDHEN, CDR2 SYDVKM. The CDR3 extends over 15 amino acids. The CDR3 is CASSFEWEQRGEQFF. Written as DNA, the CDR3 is TGTGCCAGCAGTTTTGAGTGGGAGCAAAGGGGCGAGCAGTTCTTC. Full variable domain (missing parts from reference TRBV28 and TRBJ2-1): DVKVTQSSRYLVKRTGEKVFLECVQDMDHENMFWYRQDPGLGLRLIYFSYDVKMKEKGDIPEGYSVSREKKERFSLILESASTNQTSMYLCASSFEWEQRGEQFFGPGTRLTVL.

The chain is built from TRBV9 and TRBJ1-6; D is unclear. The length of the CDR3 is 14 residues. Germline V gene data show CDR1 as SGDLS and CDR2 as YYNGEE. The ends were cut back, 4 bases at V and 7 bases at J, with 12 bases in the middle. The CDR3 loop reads CASSFEVGNSPLHF. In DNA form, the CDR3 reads TGTGCCAGCAGCTTTGAGGTAGGGAATTCACCCCTCCACTTT. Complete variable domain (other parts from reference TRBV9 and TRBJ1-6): DSGVTQTPKHLITATGQRVTLRCSPRSGDLSVYWYQQSLDQGLQFLIQYYNGEERAKGNILERFSAQQFPDLHSELNLSSLELGDSALYFCASSFEVGNSPLHFGNGTRLTVT.

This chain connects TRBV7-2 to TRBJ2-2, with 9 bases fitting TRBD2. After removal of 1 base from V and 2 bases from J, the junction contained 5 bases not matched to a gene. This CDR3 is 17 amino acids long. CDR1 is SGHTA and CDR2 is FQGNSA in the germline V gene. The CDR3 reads CASSLGAGGINTGELFF. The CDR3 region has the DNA TGTGCCAGCAGCTTAGGGGCGGGAGGGATAAACACCGGGGAGCTGTTTTTT.

This chain's CDR3 is CASSQRIFGVSYNSPLHF. Written as DNA, the CDR3 is TGTGCCAGCAGCCAAAGGATCTTTGGGGTCTCCTATAATTCACCCCTCCACTTT. The V and J genes are TRBV3-1 (or the pseudogene TRBV3-2) and TRBJ1-6; D is unclear. Germline V gene lookup returns CDR1 LGHDT and CDR2 YNNKEL (reference sequence). This CDR3 is built from 18 residues. V was pared by 2 bases and J by 0 bases, with 14 bases between.

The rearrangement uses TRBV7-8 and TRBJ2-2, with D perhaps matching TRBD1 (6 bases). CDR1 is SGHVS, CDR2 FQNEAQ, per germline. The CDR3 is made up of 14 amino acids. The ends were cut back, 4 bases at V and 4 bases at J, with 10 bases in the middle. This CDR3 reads CASSSNRATGELFF. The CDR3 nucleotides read TGTGCCAGCAGCTCCAACAGGGCCACCGGGGAGCTGTTTTTT.

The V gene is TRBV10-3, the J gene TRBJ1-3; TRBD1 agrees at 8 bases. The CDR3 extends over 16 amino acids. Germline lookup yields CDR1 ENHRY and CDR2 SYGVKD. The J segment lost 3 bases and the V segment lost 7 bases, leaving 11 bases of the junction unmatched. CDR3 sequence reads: CAITDRQGTGGNTIYF. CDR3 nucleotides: TGTGCCATCACAGATAGGCAGGGGACAGGTGGAAACACCATATATTTT.

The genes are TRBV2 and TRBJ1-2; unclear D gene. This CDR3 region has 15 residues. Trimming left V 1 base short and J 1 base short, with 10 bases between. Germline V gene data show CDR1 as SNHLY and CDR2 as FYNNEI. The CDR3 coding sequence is TGTGCCAGCAGTGAAGAGGCCAGTCATAACTATGGCTACACCTTC. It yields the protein CASSEEASHNYGYTF.

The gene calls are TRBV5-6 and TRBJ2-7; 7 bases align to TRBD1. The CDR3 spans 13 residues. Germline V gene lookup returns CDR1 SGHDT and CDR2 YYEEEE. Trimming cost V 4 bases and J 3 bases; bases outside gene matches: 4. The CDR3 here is CASSRTGVYEQYF. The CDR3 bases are TGTGCCAGCAGCAGGACAGGCGTCTACGAGCAGTACTTC.

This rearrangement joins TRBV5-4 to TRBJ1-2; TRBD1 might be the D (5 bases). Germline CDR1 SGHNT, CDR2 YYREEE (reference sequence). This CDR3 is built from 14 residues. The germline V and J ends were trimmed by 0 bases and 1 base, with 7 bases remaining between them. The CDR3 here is CASSLDGGNYGYTF. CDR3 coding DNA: TGTGCCAGCAGCTTGGATGGGGGTAACTATGGCTACACCTTC.

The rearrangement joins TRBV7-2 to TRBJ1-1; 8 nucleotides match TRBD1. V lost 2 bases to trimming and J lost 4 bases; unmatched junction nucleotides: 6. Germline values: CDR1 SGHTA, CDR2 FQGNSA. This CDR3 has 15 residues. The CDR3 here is CASSLHGRGLTEAFF. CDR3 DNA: TGTGCCAGCAGCTTACATGGCAGGGGGCTCACTGAAGCTTTCTTT.